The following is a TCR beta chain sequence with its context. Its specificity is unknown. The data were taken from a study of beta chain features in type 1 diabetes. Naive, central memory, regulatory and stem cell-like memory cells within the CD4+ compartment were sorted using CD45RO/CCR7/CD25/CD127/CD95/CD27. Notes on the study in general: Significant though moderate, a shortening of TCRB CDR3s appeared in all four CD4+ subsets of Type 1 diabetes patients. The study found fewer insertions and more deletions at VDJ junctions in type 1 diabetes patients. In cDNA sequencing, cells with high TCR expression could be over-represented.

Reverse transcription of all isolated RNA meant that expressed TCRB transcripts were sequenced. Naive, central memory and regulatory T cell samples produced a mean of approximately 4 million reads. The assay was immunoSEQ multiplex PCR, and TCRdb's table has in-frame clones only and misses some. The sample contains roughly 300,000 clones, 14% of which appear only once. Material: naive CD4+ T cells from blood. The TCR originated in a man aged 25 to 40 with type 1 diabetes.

CDR3 residues: CASNPTTGETQYF. CDR3 in DNA: TGTGCCAGCAACCCCACGACGGGGGAGACCCAGTACTTC. The chain carries TRBV2 and TRBJ2-5; tentative D call: TRBD2 (5 bases). Trimming removed 7 bases from V and 5 bases from J, with 14 bases in between. Germline V CDR1 and CDR2: SNHLY, FYNNEI. The CDR3 covers 13 residues.